This T cell receptor beta chain is from a study of PD-L1 blockade in urothelial cancer. About the research overall: Patients, treated from 2014 onward, received atezolizumab 1,200 mg intravenously every 3 weeks. Blood analysis occurred 3 weeks (second dose) and 6 weeks after treatment start. Of approximately 29 patients, around 26 were males with bladder-origin urothelial cancer. The patients had undergone anywhere from 0 to 3 prior chemotherapy regimens.

Time point here: pretreatment peripheral blood. Trimming took 10 bases from V and 3 from J; bases not matched to a gene: 5. The CDR3 contains 13 residues. Germline-derived CDR1 and CDR2 are LNHDA and SQIVND (reference sequence). Sequencing used immunoSEQ multiplex PCR; TCRdb keeps in-frame clones, though not all of them. The sample contains some 65,000 clones, approximately 80% of which appear only once. The rearrangement links TRBV19 to TRBJ2-2; TRBD1 matches 7 bases. This receptor was obtained from a man aged 65-85 years with urothelial cancer. The material sequenced was PBMCs, taken around atezolizumab (anti-PD-L1) treatment. The CDR3 sequence is CAIKGADTGELFF. The CDR3 coding sequence is TGTGCCATCAAGGGGGCTGACACCGGGGAGCTGTTTTTT.